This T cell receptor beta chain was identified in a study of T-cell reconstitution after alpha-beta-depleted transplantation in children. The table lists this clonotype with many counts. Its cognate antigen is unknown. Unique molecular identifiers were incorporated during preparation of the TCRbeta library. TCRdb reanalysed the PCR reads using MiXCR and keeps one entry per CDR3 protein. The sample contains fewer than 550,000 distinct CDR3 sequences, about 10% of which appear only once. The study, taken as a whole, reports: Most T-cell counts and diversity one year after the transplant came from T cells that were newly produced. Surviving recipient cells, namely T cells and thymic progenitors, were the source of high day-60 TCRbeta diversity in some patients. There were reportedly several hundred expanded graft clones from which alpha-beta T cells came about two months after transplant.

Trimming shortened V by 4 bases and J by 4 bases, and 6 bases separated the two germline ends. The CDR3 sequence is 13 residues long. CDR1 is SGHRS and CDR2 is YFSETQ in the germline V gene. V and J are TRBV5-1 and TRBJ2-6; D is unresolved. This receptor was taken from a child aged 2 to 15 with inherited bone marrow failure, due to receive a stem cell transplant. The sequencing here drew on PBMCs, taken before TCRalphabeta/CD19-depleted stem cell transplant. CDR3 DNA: TGCGCCAGCAGCCCCCCCGGGGCCAACGTCCTGACTTTC. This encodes CASSPPGANVLTF.